This T cell receptor (beta chain) was captured by sequencing in a study of Graves' ophthalmopathy and Graves' hyperthyroidism. Included hyperthyroidism patients were aged 18 to 65 and newly diagnosed (under 2 months' duration). The CDR3 consists of 13 residues. Trimming removed 5 bases from V and 5 bases from J, with 12 bases in between. The germline CDR1 and CDR2 sequences are MGHDK and SYGVNS. Amplified TCR beta CDR3 regions were obtained using RNA transcripts as template. A first-round RT-PCR used HTBI primers, followed by a second-round multiplex PCR. TCRdb re-called the multiplex PCR reads with MiXCR, one entry per CDR3 protein. The table records 560,000 or so distinct CDR3 sequences, approximately 35% of them present only once.

The receptor comes from an adult man with Graves' hyperthyroidism. What was sequenced was peripheral blood or thyroid tissue (not recorded which). The rearrangement links TRBV25-1 to TRBJ1-2; no clear D. CDR3 region: CASSLSSLYGYTF. The CDR3 nucleotides are TGTGCCAGCAGTTTAAGTTCTCTTTATGGCTACACCTTC.